This T cell receptor (beta chain) came from a study of cytomegalovirus exposure and HLA in healthy donors. Study-level points and caveats: Later, an analysis found that common viral pathogens appeared to be linked with several of the most significant clusters. Based on reports, TCR beta sequences accurately predicted HLA-A and HLA-B alleles for most subjects. Highly shared variants forming one cluster were likely a sequencing artifact. Evidence from a later analysis indicated that most CMV-associated TCR beta chains looked HLA-restricted.

Remarks on this clone: What it recognizes is unknown.

The PCR employed 60 Vbeta primers together with 13 Jbeta primers. TCRdb keeps only in-frame clones here, not all; method: immunoSEQ multiplex PCR. The sample consists of more than 200,000 clones, 65% to 90% of them appearing once. The CDR3 runs to 15 residues. V gave up 7 bases and J gave up 0 bases; unmatched junction bases: 7. Per the germline V gene, CDR1 is LNHDA and CDR2 is SQIVND (reference sequence). V is TRBV19 and J is TRBJ2-7, with TRBD2 matching 9 bases. The TCR was taken from a girl aged 5 to 17 in good health and CMV-seronegative. Sequenced material: PBMCs. The CDR3 sequence is CASIHKRGASYEQYF. DNA of the CDR3: TGTGCCAGTATACACAAGCGGGGGGCCTCCTACGAGCAGTACTTC.